This T cell receptor (beta chain) was sequenced during a study of T-cell memory formation after mild COVID-19. About the research overall: The two donors had largely donor-specific TCR clusters. Study-level results: Day 15 to 85 contracting clones showed balanced CD4/CD8; later expanders leaned CD4+.

TCRdb re-analysed the 5' RACE reads in MiXCR, keeping a single row per CDR3 protein. The sample has 400,000 to 500,000 distinct CDR3 sequences, approximately 24% seen once. This clonotype was seen more than once but under ten times. Its antigen is not known. J gave up 7 bases and V 3 bases, and 9 bases lay outside the gene matches. CDR1 and CDR2 from the germline V gene are SGDLS and YYNGEE. CDR3 length: 15 amino acids. Sequenced input: PBMCs or a T cell subset sorted from them (not recorded which). V and J are TRBV9 and TRBJ2-1, with TRBD2 matching 8 bases. This TCR derives from an adult woman who had mild COVID-19 (a few samples of this study predate the infection). Cell type and time point are not known. CDR3 in DNA: TGTGCCAGCAGCGAGGGAGGCGGGAGGTGGAATGAGCAGTTCTTC. This translates into CASSEGGGRWNEQFF.